The 26 T cell receptor beta chains below all came from one sample that was sequenced in a study of cytomegalovirus exposure and HLA in healthy donors. Primers included in the PCR were 60 Vbeta and 13 Jbeta primers. The protocol was immunoSEQ multiplex PCR, while the TCRdb copy is restricted to in-frame clones and leaves out a portion. Here the sample spans roughly 150,000 clones, around three quarters being singletons. Sequences were obtained from PBMCs. The receptors derive from a man aged 40-50 years in good health and CMV-seronegative.

V gene TRBV15 combines with J gene TRBJ1-1; 10 bases match TRBD1. Trimming removed 1 base from V and 5 bases from J; junction bases left unmatched: 10. Per germline, CDR1 LNHNV and CDR2 YYDKDF (reference sequence). This CDR3 comprises 17 residues. DNA of the CDR3: TGTGCCACCAGCAGAGGATTGACAGGGGGCGGGAGGACTGAAGCTTTCTTT. Protein product: CATSRGLTGGGRTEAFF. The full variable domain, rest sourced from reference TRBV15 and TRBJ1-1, is DAMVIQNPRYQVTQFGKPVTLSCSQTLNHNVMYWYQQKSSQAPKLLFHYYDKDFNNEADTPDNFQSRRPNTSFCFLDIRSPGLGDTAMYLCATSRGLTGGGRTEAFFGQGTRLTVV.

The chain uses TRBV5-1 and TRBJ2-5; 8 nucleotides agree with TRBD1. This CDR3 has 13 residues. V gave up 5 bases and J gave up 5 bases; unmatched junction bases: 5. Looked up from germline, CDR1 is SGHRS and CDR2 is YFSETQ. CDR3 loop: CASRAGGVETQYF. In DNA form, the CDR3 reads TGCGCCAGCAGGGCAGGGGGCGTCGAGACCCAGTACTTC.

The chain joins TRBV4-1 to TRBJ2-1; weak D call: TRBD2 (7 bases). Trimming pared 1 base from V and 13 bases from J, leaving 17 bases between. In germline, CDR1 is MGHRA, CDR2 YSYEKL. CDR3 size: 14 residues. In DNA, the CDR3 is TGCGCCAGCAGCCAAGTCGGAGGAGGGGGGGGTCAGTTCTTC. Translation: CASSQVGGGGGQFF.

The V and J genes are TRBV5-8 and TRBJ2-7, with 9 bases that match TRBD1. Germline V gives CDR1 SGHTS, CDR2 YDEGEE. V lost 5 bases, J lost 3 bases, and 12 bases stayed unmatched. CDR3 size: 16 residues. The CDR3 protein is CASRDRATGGIYEQYF. The CDR3, as DNA: TGTGCCAGCAGGGACCGGGCGACAGGGGGGATCTACGAGCAGTACTTC.

The chain couples TRBV2 to TRBJ1-2, with TRBD1 as a possible D gene (5 bases). CDR1 and CDR2 from the germline V gene are SNHLY and FYNNEI. This CDR3 contains 12 residues. The V gene lost 8 bases and the J gene lost 2 bases, with 9 bases spanning the gap. CDR3 in amino acids: CASRSGNYGYTF. CDR3 bases: TGTGCCAGCCGTTCAGGGAACTATGGCTACACCTTC.

The chain has TRBV9 and TRBJ2-5; TRBD2 aligns across 7 bases. This CDR3 region has 16 residues. The V and J ends lost 1 base and 5 bases, in that order; junction bases with no gene match: 11. Germline assignment: CDR1 SGDLS and CDR2 YYNGEE. CDR3 nucleotide sequence: TGTGCCAGCAGCGTAAGCGGGACTTCCCATCAGGAGACCCAGTACTTC. Residues: CASSVSGTSHQETQYF.

V gene TRBV6-1 combines with J gene TRBJ2-2, with D uncertain. V lost 6 bases to trimming and J lost 4 bases, with 9 bases between them. Per germline, CDR1 MNHNS and CDR2 SASEGT. This CDR3 has 13 amino acids. CDR3 DNA sequence: TGTGCCAGCAGATCCCCATTCACCGGGGAGCTGTTTTTT. Amino acid sequence: CASRSPFTGELFF.

This sequence joins TRBV11-2 and TRBJ1-2; D is undetermined. Germline assignment: CDR1 SGHAT and CDR2 FQNNGV. The V gene lost 1 base and the J gene lost 7 bases, with 16 bases spanning the gap. This CDR3 has 15 amino acids. The CDR3 nucleotides read TGTGCCAGCAGCTTAGCCCCATCTCCCATAGCTGGCTACACCTTC. Its translation is CASSLAPSPIAGYTF. Drawing the rest from reference TRBV11-2 and TRBJ1-2, the complete variable domain is EAGVAQSPRYKIIEKRQSVAFWCNPISGHATLYWYQQILGQGPKLLIQFQNNGVVDDSQLPKDRFSAERLKGVDSTLKIQPAKLEDSAVYLCASSLAPSPIAGYTFGSGTRLTVV.

The rearrangement joins TRBV11-3 to TRBJ1-1; no firm D call. V dropped 0 bases and J dropped 2 bases, with 4 bases sitting between them. This CDR3 spans 13 amino acids. The germline V gene has CDR1 SGHNT and CDR2 YENEEA. The CDR3 loop is CASSLDGNTEAFF. The CDR3 bases are TGTGCCAGCAGCTTAGATGGCAACACTGAAGCTTTCTTT.

This chain links TRBV5-1 with TRBJ2-1; 12 nucleotides align to TRBD2. The length of the CDR3 is 16 residues. V trimming: 0 bases; J trimming: 7 bases; junction bases outside the gene matches: 5. Germline V gene data show CDR1 as SGHRS and CDR2 as YFSETQ. CDR3 loop: CASSLGTTSGRNEQFF. The CDR3 DNA reads TGCGCCAGCAGCTTGGGGACGACTAGCGGGAGAAATGAGCAGTTCTTC.

In this sample, this clone turned up once. J is TRBJ1-1 and V is TRBV5-4; 7 nucleotides align to TRBD1. CDR1 is SGHNT and CDR2 is YYREEE in the germline V gene (reference sequence). This CDR3 region has 14 residues. V shed 6 bases, J shed 6 bases, and the junction held 11 bases outside the gene matches. The CDR3 loop is CASTKQGPRSEAFF. The CDR3 DNA reads as TGTGCCAGCACCAAACAGGGGCCCAGGTCTGAAGCTTTCTTT. The complete variable domain, with remaining parts taken from reference TRBV5-4 and TRBJ1-1, reads ETGVTQSPTHLIKTRGQQVTLRCSSQSGHNTVSWYQQALGQGPQFIFQYYREEENGRGNFPPRFSGLQFPNYSSELNVNALELDDSALYLCASTKQGPRSEAFFGQGTRLTVV.

V is TRBV5-1 and J is TRBJ2-3; TRBD2 agrees at 8 bases. From germline, CDR1 is SGHRS and CDR2 YFSETQ. After removal of 2 bases from V and 6 bases from J, the junction contained 5 bases not matched to a gene. The CDR3 length is 14 residues. CDR3 sequence reads: CASSFAGGRDTQYF. In nucleotides, the CDR3 is TGCGCCAGCAGCTTTGCGGGAGGACGTGATACGCAGTATTTT. Full variable domain (outside the CDR3, taken from reference TRBV5-1 and TRBJ2-3): KAGVTQTPRYLIKTRGQQVTLSCSPISGHRSVSWYQQTPGQGLQFLFEYFSETQRNKGNFPGRFSGRQFSNSRSEMNVSTLELGDSALYLCASSFAGGRDTQYFGPGTRLTVL.

This chain uses TRBV7-3 with TRBJ1-1; D is unclear. The CDR3 totals 13 residues. With 3 bases removed from V and 2 bases from J, the gap between germline ends came to 7 bases. The germline CDR1 and CDR2 sequences are SGHTA and FQGTGA. The chain's CDR3 is CASSFEVNTEAFF. The CDR3 region has the DNA TGTGCCAGCAGCTTCGAGGTTAACACTGAAGCTTTCTTT.

The chain has TRBV6-1 and TRBJ1-5; 7 bases line up with TRBD1. Germline V CDR1 and CDR2: MNHNS, SASEGT. Losses at the gene ends were 1 base for V and 4 bases for J; bases not matched to a gene: 7. This CDR3 comprises 16 residues. DNA of the CDR3: TGTGCCAGCAGTGAAGGACAGGGAGGAAGAAATCAGCCCCAGCATTTT. This gives the protein CASSEGQGGRNQPQHF.

CDR3 sequence (DNA): TGTGCCAGCAGCAGAGGGGTGCAGGGGCCTGGCTACACCTTC. As protein: CASSRGVQGPGYTF. This chain joins TRBV9 and TRBJ1-2; a weak D match, TRBD1 (6 bases). The CDR3 totals 14 residues. Germline V gives CDR1 SGDLS, CDR2 YYNGEE. V gave up 4 bases and J gave up 7 bases, with 17 bases separating them.

The chain joins TRBV6-5 to TRBJ1-4, with 7 bases fitting TRBD1. Germline loops: CDR1 MNHEY, CDR2 SVGAGI. The CDR3 sequence is 16 residues long. V lost 4 bases, J lost 7 bases, and 12 bases stayed unmatched. This CDR3 reads CASSSDPTGTAEKLFF. The CDR3 DNA is TGTGCCAGCAGTTCCGATCCCACCGGGACAGCTGAAAAACTGTTTTTT.

J is TRBJ2-3 and V is TRBV29-1; 11 nucleotides agree with TRBD2. Germline assignment: CDR1 SQVTM and CDR2 ANQGSEA. Losses at the gene ends were 6 bases for V and 5 bases for J; bases not matched to a gene: 4. The CDR3 covers 13 residues. The chain's CDR3 is CSVQGLAEDTQYF. The DNA for the CDR3 is TGCAGCGTCCAGGGACTAGCGGAAGATACGCAGTATTTT.

In this sample, this clone turned up a few times. V usage is TRBV7-9 and J usage is TRBJ2-5, with TRBD1 identical over 12 bases. V shed 3 bases and J 1 base; nucleotides not matched to a gene: 3. Germline V CDR1 and CDR2: SEHNR, FQNEAQ (reference sequence). The CDR3 totals 16 residues. The CDR3 DNA sequence: TGTGCCAGCAGCTTCCCGGGACAGGGGGCCCAAGAGACCCAGTACTTC. Amino acids: CASSFPGQGAQETQYF.

The chain joins TRBV4-1 to TRBJ2-2, with D perhaps matching TRBD2 (5 bases). The CDR3 extends over 21 amino acids. V lost 3 bases, J lost 0 bases, and 26 bases lay in between. Germline V gives CDR1 MGHRA, CDR2 YSYEKL. The CDR3 DNA follows: TGCGCCAGCAGCCACCTCCCGAGAGGGATTCCGGGGTCCCCGAACACCGGGGAGCTGTTTTTT. Protein: CASSHLPRGIPGSPNTGELFF.

The chain is built from TRBV27 and TRBJ1-1; no clear D gene. Germline V gene sequence: CDR1 MNHEY, CDR2 SMNVEV (reference sequence). V lost 8 bases, J lost 0 bases, and 13 bases lay in between. The CDR3 consists of 14 residues. The CDR3 DNA sequence: TGTGCCAGCTCTGATGGCAACCTGAACACTGAAGCTTTCTTT. It encodes CASSDGNLNTEAFF.

This clone showed up just once. V and J are TRBV7-6 and TRBJ2-5, with 11 bases that match TRBD2. The CDR3 consists of 16 residues. The ends lost 5 bases at V and 4 bases at J; junction bases unmatched: 9. Germline loops: CDR1 SGHVS, CDR2 FNYEAQ. CDR3 DNA sequence: TGTGCCAGCAGCCCTACTAGCGGGAGAGGGGGAGAGACCCAGTACTTC. Translation gives CASSPTSGRGGETQYF.

This clone was detected only a few times. The chain joins TRBV29-1 to TRBJ1-3; the match to TRBD1 covers 7 bases. The CDR3 extends over 13 amino acids. J was trimmed by 2 bases and V by 4 bases; bases with no gene match: 2. Germline CDR1 and CDR2: SQVTM and ANQGSEA. CDR3 coding DNA: TGCAGCGTTGTCGACAGGGCTGGAAACACCATATATTTT. Residues: CSVVDRAGNTIYF. Drawing the rest from reference TRBV29-1 and TRBJ1-3, the complete variable domain is SAVISQKPSRDICQRGTSLTIQCQVDSQVTMMFWYRQQPGQSLTLIATANQGSEATYESGFVIDKFPISRPNLTFSTLTVSNMSPEDSSIYLCSVVDRAGNTIYFGEGSWLTVV.

The V gene is TRBV5-1, the J gene TRBJ2-5, with 8 nucleotides matching TRBD2. V shed 2 bases and J 0 bases; nucleotides not matched to a gene: 3. The CDR3 spans 15 residues. From germline, CDR1 is SGHRS and CDR2 YFSETQ. CDR3: CASSFSGVNQETQYF. The DNA for the CDR3 is TGCGCCAGCAGCTTTAGCGGGGTTAACCAAGAGACCCAGTACTTC.

The chain employs TRBV19 and TRBJ2-2; 15 positions match TRBD2. From germline, CDR1 is LNHDA and CDR2 SQIVND (reference sequence). Trimming took 6 bases from V and 7 from J; bases not matched to a gene: 6. The CDR3 has 16 residues. CDR3 in amino acids: CASSGLAGGLIGELFF. The CDR3 DNA is TGTGCCAGTAGCGGACTAGCGGGAGGGCTAATCGGGGAGCTGTTTTTT.

The rearrangement joins TRBV5-1 to TRBJ1-4; D is perhaps TRBD1 (6 bases). Trimming cost V 2 bases and J 2 bases, with 10 bases left between them. The CDR3 consists of 15 residues. Germline V gene sequence: CDR1 SGHRS, CDR2 YFSETQ. CDR3 DNA: TGCGCCAGCAGCTTAAGGGGGTCGACTAATGAAAAACTGTTTTTT. Its translation: CASSLRGSTNEKLFF.

This rearrangement joins TRBV4-1 to TRBJ1-2, with D tentatively TRBD1 (5 bases). The CDR3 length is 13 residues. Germline V gene data show CDR1 as MGHRA and CDR2 as YSYEKL. Deletions cut 3 bases from V and 8 bases from J, with 13 bases between. CDR3 residues: CASSQAGLGGYTF. In DNA form, the CDR3 reads TGCGCCAGCAGCCAGGCAGGGCTTGGAGGCTACACCTTC.